The clone carrying this TCR beta chain has just a few counts. What it recognizes is unknown. A multiplex PCR was run with 60 Vbeta primers and 13 Jbeta primers. Clones were read by immunoSEQ multiplex PCR, and TCRdb kept only the in-frame ones, dropping some. This repertoire shows about 92,000 clones, 81% found once; its top ten account for 0.95% to 1.5%. The sample belongs to a study of cytomegalovirus exposure and HLA in healthy donors. The CDR3 covers 13 residues. V gave up 5 bases and J gave up 7 bases, with 15 bases separating them. Per germline, CDR1 GTSNPN and CDR2 SVGIG (reference sequence). Study-wide results and caveats: CMV serostatus alone was available as immune exposure information. In a later analysis, TCR beta V- and J-gene trimming was associated with a missense DCLRE1C variant. Previous analysis showed most TCR beta V segments were productive about 87% or about 30% of the time.

The clonotype was recovered from a girl aged 2 to 10 in good health and CMV-seropositive. The sequenced material came from PBMCs. The chain links TRBV30 to TRBJ2-1; the D is unclear. The CDR3 DNA reads TGTGCCTGGGATGTCCGCCAGGTGAATGAGCAGTTCTTC. It encodes CAWDVRQVNEQFF.